This TCR beta chain originates from a study of OX40 agonist ivuxolimab in advanced cancers. Study summary: With ivuxolimab, an agonistic anti-OX40 (CD134) antibody, patients were treated. Averaging about 60 years in age, with a range of 23 to 79, the cohort was around 87% male.

As regards this clone: At the DNA level, this CDR3 is encoded by other sequences in the same sample as well.

The CDR3 has 13 amino acids. CDR1 is KGHSH, CDR2 LQKENI, per germline. Trimming shortened V by 5 bases and J by 1 base, and 8 bases separated the two germline ends. Assay used: immunoSEQ multiplex PCR; TCRdb lists only in-frame clones, some missing. Of around 72,000 clones in the sample, over 70% were seen once. The sample was CD4+ or CD8+ T cells sorted from blood, taken in a trial of the OX40 agonist ivuxolimab. This sequence joins TRBV18 and TRBJ1-1; no reliable D call. The TCR originated in an adult with an advanced solid tumor such as melanoma, head and neck, liver or kidney cancer. The CDR3 is CASSTDRNTEAFF. CDR3 coding DNA: TGTGCCAGCTCAACCGATCGGAACACTGAAGCTTTCTTT.